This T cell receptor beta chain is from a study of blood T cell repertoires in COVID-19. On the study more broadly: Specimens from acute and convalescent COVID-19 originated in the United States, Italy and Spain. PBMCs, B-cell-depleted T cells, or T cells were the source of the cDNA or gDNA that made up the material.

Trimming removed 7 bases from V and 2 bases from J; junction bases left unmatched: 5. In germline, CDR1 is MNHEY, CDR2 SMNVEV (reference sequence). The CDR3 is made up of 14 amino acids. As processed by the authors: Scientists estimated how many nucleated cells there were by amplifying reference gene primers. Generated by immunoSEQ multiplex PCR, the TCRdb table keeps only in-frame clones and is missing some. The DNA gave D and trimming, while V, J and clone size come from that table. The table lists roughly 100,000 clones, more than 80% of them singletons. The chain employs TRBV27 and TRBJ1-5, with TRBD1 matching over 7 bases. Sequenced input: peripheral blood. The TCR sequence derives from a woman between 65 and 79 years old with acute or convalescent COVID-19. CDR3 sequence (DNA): TGTGCCAGCAAAAACAGGGGAGGCAATCAGCCCCAGCATTTT. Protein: CASKNRGGNQPQHF.